This T cell receptor (beta chain) was sequenced during a study of cytomegalovirus exposure and HLA in healthy donors. Study-wide results and caveats: Altogether, some 160 TCR beta chains were recorded as cytomegalovirus-associated. TCR beta V- and J-gene trimming was later associated with a missense DCLRE1C variant. According to a later analysis, donors in an Asian-associated ancestry cluster reportedly had fewer N-insertions than the roughly 670-donor mean.

Concerning this clone itself: The antigen remains unidentified.

Among the donors, all were healthy bone marrow donors. The PCR was carried out with 60 Vbeta primers and 13 Jbeta primers. Profiling relied on immunoSEQ multiplex PCR, and the TCRdb table lists in-frame clones only, not all of them. The sample holds some 89,000 clones, around 84% seen once. The CDR3 runs to 15 residues. Trimming removed 5 bases at V and 4 bases at J, with 14 bases between. Looked up from germline, CDR1 is SGHDN and CDR2 is FVKESK. The chain carries TRBV14 and TRBJ2-2; maybe TRBD2 (7 bases). The sequenced sample consisted of PBMCs. This TCR was recovered from a middle-aged man in good health and CMV-seropositive. The DNA for the CDR3 is TGTGCCAGCAGCGTCAGGGGAGGGATCACCGGGGAGCTGTTTTTT. The encoded protein is CASSVRGGITGELFF.